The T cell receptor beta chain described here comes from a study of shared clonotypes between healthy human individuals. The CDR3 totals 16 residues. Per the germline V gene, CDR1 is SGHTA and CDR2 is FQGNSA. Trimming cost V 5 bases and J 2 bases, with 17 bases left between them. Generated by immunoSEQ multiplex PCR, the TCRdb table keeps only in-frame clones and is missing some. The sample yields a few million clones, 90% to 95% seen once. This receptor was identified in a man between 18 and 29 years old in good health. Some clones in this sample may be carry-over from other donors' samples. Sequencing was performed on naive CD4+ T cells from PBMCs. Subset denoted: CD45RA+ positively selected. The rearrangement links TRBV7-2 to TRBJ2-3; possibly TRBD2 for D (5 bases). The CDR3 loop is CASSQRSGRYTDTQYF. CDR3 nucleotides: TGTGCCAGCAGCCAACGGTCTGGGAGATACACAGATACGCAGTATTTT. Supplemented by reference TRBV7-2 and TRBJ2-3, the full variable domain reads GAGVSQSPSNKVTEKGKDVELRCDPISGHTALYWYRQSLGQGLEFLIYFQGNSAPDKSGLPSDRFSAERTGGSVSTLTIQRTQQEDSAVYLCASSQRSGRYTDTQYFGPGTRLTVL.